Listed here is a single TCR beta chain. Its target is unknown. The data were taken from a study of T cell responses to AZD1222 COVID-19 vaccine. Germline CDR1 reads KGHSH; CDR2 reads LQKENI. The CDR3 spans 15 residues. Trimming removed 2 bases from V and 10 bases from J, with 17 bases in between. Study outcomes and limitations: Seropositive AZD1222 recipients at baseline numbered only five or six.

TCRdb's copy holds only in-frame clones and misses some; the assay was immunoSEQ multiplex PCR. Of roughly 99,000 clones listed, about 90% were seen once; the top ten hold about 6.6%. The receptor was isolated from an adult who received the AZD1222 COVID-19 vaccine. The chain links TRBV18 to TRBJ1-4; D possibly corresponds to TRBD1 (5 bases). The sequencing here drew on peripheral blood, taken 28 days after the second AZD1222 dose. CDR3 residues: CASSPTAGPWGKLFF. CDR3 nucleotides: TGTGCCAGCTCACCAACTGCAGGGCCATGGGGAAAACTGTTTTTT.